The 29 T cell receptor beta chains below all came from one sample that was sequenced in a study of blood T cell repertoires in COVID-19. Produced via immunoSEQ multiplex PCR; TCRdb's table is partial and in-frame only. The sample shows more than 55,000 clones, 85% to 90% of them seen only once. The sample consisted of peripheral blood. The receptors here all came from a woman aged 55-69 years with COVID-19, enrolled during active disease.

J is TRBJ1-2 and V is TRBV9; D is uncertain. CDR1 is SGDLS and CDR2 is YYNGEE in the germline V gene. V was shortened by 3 bases and J by 8 bases, with 11 bases between the two germline ends. This CDR3 is built from 12 residues. As DNA, the CDR3 is TGTGCCAGCAGCGGCTCAGCGAGAGGCTACACCTTC. Amino acids: CASSGSARGYTF.

The sample holds one count of this clone. A junction end diverges from the germline sequence, so it may reflect a read error. The chain joins TRBV7-7 to TRBJ2-2; the match to TRBD1 covers 7 bases. CDR1 and CDR2 from the germline V gene are SSHAT and FNYEAQ (reference sequence). The CDR3 spans 17 residues. CDR3 nucleotide sequence: TGTGCTAGCAGCTCACACCCCAGGGGGTCGAACACCGGGGAGCTGTTTTTT. Residues: CASSSHPRGSNTGELFF.

The rearrangement uses TRBV5-6 and TRBJ2-7; D perhaps matches TRBD1 (6 bases). The germline CDR1 and CDR2 sequences are SGHDT and YYEEEE. Trimming cost V 6 bases and J 6 bases, with 19 bases left between them. This CDR3 contains 14 residues. The CDR3 DNA is TGTGCCAGCAACAAGATTTCACAGGGACGCGAGCAGTACTTC. The encoded protein is CASNKISQGREQYF.

The V and J genes are TRBV6-5 and TRBJ1-3; D is possibly TRBD1 (5 bases). The germline V and J ends were trimmed by 7 bases and 0 bases, with 10 bases remaining between them. The CDR3 is made up of 14 amino acids. Germline CDR1 MNHEY, CDR2 SVGAGI. CDR3 sequence: CASTFDSSGNTIYF. The CDR3 nucleotides read TGTGCCAGCACCTTTGACAGCTCTGGAAACACCATATATTTT.

The chain joins TRBV27 to TRBJ2-1; the D gene is possibly TRBD2 (6 bases). Germline V lookup: CDR1 MNHEY, CDR2 SMNVEV (reference sequence). The CDR3 runs to 15 residues. V lost 4 bases, J lost 6 bases, and 16 bases lay in between. The CDR3 DNA reads as TGTGCCAGCAGTTCTCCGGGAGCCCCGGGCAATGAGCAGTTCTTC. Amino acid sequence: CASSSPGAPGNEQFF.

This clone was recorded only once. V is TRBV27 and J is TRBJ2-7; 8 bases fit TRBD2. V was clipped by 4 bases and J by 6 bases; unmatched bases: 17. CDR3 length equals 17 residues. The germline V gene has CDR1 MNHEY and CDR2 SMNVEV (reference sequence). As DNA, the CDR3 is TGTGCCAGCAGTTACAGCGGGAGCCCTCCTAGGACGAGCGAGCAGTACTTC. This codes for CASSYSGSPPRTSEQYF.

The V call is TRBV18, the J call TRBJ2-5; TRBD1 is a possible D gene (5 bases). V dropped 2 bases and J dropped 3 bases, with 16 bases sitting between them. Germline V CDR1 and CDR2: KGHSH, LQKENI. The CDR3 has 16 residues. Here the CDR3 reads CASSPGWGRKEETQYF. The CDR3 DNA reads TGTGCCAGCTCACCAGGTTGGGGCAGGAAAGAAGAGACCCAGTACTTC.

This clone appeared once. The chain carries TRBV9 and TRBJ1-2, with D possibly matching TRBD1 (6 bases). The V end was cut by 4 bases, the J end by 10 bases, with 14 bases between. From germline, CDR1 is SGDLS and CDR2 YYNGEE. The CDR3 covers 12 residues. CDR3 DNA: TGTGCCAGCAGCCCGGGACACCTAAACTACACCTTC. It specifies CASSPGHLNYTF. The full variable domain, completed using reference TRBV9 and TRBJ1-2, is DSGVTQTPKHLITATGQRVTLRCSPRSGDLSVYWYQQSLDQGLQFLIQYYNGEERAKGNILERFSAQQFPDLHSELNLSSLELGDSALYFCASSPGHLNYTFGSGTRLTVV.

This chain joins TRBV11-3 and TRBJ2-7, with D unclear. CDR1 is SGHNT, CDR2 YENEEA, per germline. The CDR3 contains 14 residues. Trimming pared 3 bases from V and 3 bases from J, leaving 12 bases between. The CDR3 sequence is CASSFGDGDYEQYF. The CDR3 nucleotides are TGTGCCAGCAGCTTCGGAGACGGAGACTACGAGCAGTACTTC.

This chain links TRBV28 with TRBJ1-3, with D perhaps matching TRBD1 (5 bases). The CDR3 has 15 residues. Per germline, CDR1 MDHEN and CDR2 SYDVKM. Trimming left V 5 bases short and J 0 bases short, with 11 bases between. This CDR3 reads CASSRDYSSGNTIYF. In DNA form, the CDR3 reads TGTGCCAGCAGTCGGGACTACTCCTCTGGAAACACCATATATTTT.

The V gene is TRBV5-8, the J gene TRBJ1-5, with D unresolved. V was cut by 0 bases and J by 3 bases, with 10 bases left in between. The CDR3 is 15 residues long. In germline, CDR1 is SGHTS, CDR2 YDEGEE. CDR3 sequence (DNA): TGTGCCAGCAGCTTGGTTCCAGCGAACAATCAGCCCCAGCATTTT. It is translated as CASSLVPANNQPQHF.

The chain recombines TRBV30 with TRBJ2-7; D unclear. CDR3 length: 11 residues. V lost 5 bases to trimming and J lost 6 bases, with 11 bases between them. Per germline, CDR1 GTSNPN and CDR2 SVGIG (reference sequence). CDR3 sequence (DNA): TGTGCCTGGGTCAACTTTCCCGAGCAGTACTTC. Protein sequence: CAWVNFPEQYF.

This chain links TRBV27 with TRBJ2-1; TRBD2 aligns across 10 bases. From germline, CDR1 is MNHEY and CDR2 SMNVEV (reference sequence). The CDR3 sequence is 14 residues long. The V and J ends lost 4 bases and 4 bases, in that order; junction bases with no gene match: 1. As DNA, the CDR3 is TGTGCCAGCAGTTCGACTAGCGGGTACAATGAGCAGTTCTTC. Protein: CASSSTSGYNEQFF.

The J gene is TRBJ2-1, the V gene TRBV5-1, with 7 bases aligning to TRBD2. Trimming cost V 3 bases and J 1 base; bases outside gene matches: 4. CDR1 and CDR2 from the germline V gene are SGHRS and YFSETQ. The CDR3 length is 15 residues. DNA for the CDR3: TGCGCCAGCAGCTACGCCGGGGGGTCCTACAATGAGCAGTTCTTC. Its translation: CASSYAGGSYNEQFF.

The chain carries TRBV18 and TRBJ2-1; 9 bases map to TRBD2. The CDR3 spans 16 residues. V shed 3 bases, J shed 9 bases, and the junction held 12 bases outside the gene matches. Germline V gives CDR1 KGHSH, CDR2 LQKENI. The CDR3 loop reads CASSPGAGGSRAEQFF. The CDR3 coding sequence is TGTGCCAGCTCACCCGGAGCGGGAGGATCAAGGGCTGAGCAGTTCTTC. The variable domain in full, with the rest retrieved from reference TRBV18 and TRBJ2-1, is NAGVMQNPRHLVRRRGQEARLRCSPMKGHSHVYWYRQLPEEGLKFMVYLQKENIIDESGMPKERFSAEFPKEGPSILRIQQVVRGDSAAYFCASSPGAGGSRAEQFFGPGTRLTVL.

This clone occurred a few times. V and J are TRBV7-2 and TRBJ2-7; 8 bases agree with TRBD2. This CDR3 spans 14 amino acids. The germline V gene has CDR1 SGHTA and CDR2 FQGNSA. J lost 4 bases, V lost 3 bases, and 5 bases had no gene match. The CDR3 DNA is TGTGCCAGCAGCTTCGCAGCGGGAGCATACGAGCAGTACTTC. Its translation: CASSFAAGAYEQYF.

The chain couples TRBV20-1 to TRBJ2-7; TRBD2 matches 7 bases. V lost 3 bases to trimming and J lost 4 bases; unmatched junction nucleotides: 15. CDR3 length: 16 amino acids. CDR1 and CDR2 from the germline V gene are DFQATT and SNEGSKA (reference sequence). This chain's CDR3 is CSASGSPGRGGYEQYF. The CDR3 DNA is TGCAGTGCTAGTGGGTCTCCCGGGCGCGGGGGTTACGAGCAGTACTTC.

J is TRBJ1-3 and V is TRBV11-2, with D hard to call. Per germline, CDR1 SGHAT and CDR2 FQNNGV. CDR3 length equals 13 residues. The ends were cut back, 5 bases at V and 7 bases at J, with 12 bases in the middle. CDR3 loop: CASSMGRGNTIYF. In DNA, the CDR3 is TGTGCCAGCAGCATGGGTCGCGGGAACACCATATATTTT.

The gene calls are TRBV3-1 (or the pseudogene TRBV3-2) and TRBJ1-1; TRBD1 might be the D (6 bases). The CDR3 runs 12 residues. The V end was cut by 4 bases, the J end by 3 bases, with 6 bases between. Germline CDR1 reads LGHDT; CDR2 reads YNNKEL (reference sequence). This chain's CDR3 is CASSPGDTEAFF. Written as DNA, the CDR3 is TGTGCCAGCAGCCCAGGGGACACTGAAGCTTTCTTT.

The chain employs TRBV5-1 and TRBJ1-1, with 9 bases fitting TRBD1. This CDR3 is 14 amino acids long. Trimming took 4 bases from V and 1 from J; bases not matched to a gene: 2. In germline, CDR1 is SGHRS, CDR2 YFSETQ. The CDR3, as DNA: TGCGCCAGCAGCCTACAGGGGGCGAACACTGAAGCTTTCTTT. Its translation: CASSLQGANTEAFF.

The CDR3 sequence: CASSLDIQPQHF. As DNA, the CDR3 is TGTGCCAGCAGCTTAGACATTCAGCCCCAGCATTTT. The J gene is TRBJ1-5, the V gene TRBV7-2; D is ambiguous. The CDR3 consists of 12 residues. CDR1 is SGHTA, CDR2 FQGNSA, per germline. Trimming left V 1 base short and J 6 bases short, with 4 bases between.

This sequence joins TRBV23-1 and TRBJ1-3; a possible D gene is TRBD1 (6 bases). TRBV23-1 is known as an ORF, though its function is uncertain. Trimming took 2 bases from V and 7 from J, leaving 12 bases between them. The CDR3 totals 14 residues. This CDR3 reads CASSQGQPFNTIYF. CDR3 sequence (DNA): TGCGCCAGCAGTCAAGGACAGCCGTTTAACACCATATATTTT.

The V call is TRBV15, the J call TRBJ2-3; 11 positions match TRBD2. Germline-derived CDR1 and CDR2 are LNHNV and YYDKDF (reference sequence). This CDR3 is built from 18 residues. V dropped 5 bases and J dropped 5; count of bases not matched to a gene: 15. The CDR3 here is CATSPPRGSGRAVDTQYF. For the CDR3, the DNA is TGTGCCACCAGCCCACCCCGTGGTAGCGGGAGGGCCGTAGATACGCAGTATTTT.

This rearrangement joins TRBV6-4 to TRBJ2-3; a weak D match, TRBD2 (6 bases). CDR3 length: 16 residues. V was clipped by 2 bases and J by 4 bases, with 16 bases between them. Germline V gives CDR1 MRHNA, CDR2 SNTAGT. CDR3 region: CASSDSGFGMADTQYF. Written as DNA, the CDR3 is TGTGCCAGCAGTGACAGCGGGTTCGGGATGGCAGATACGCAGTATTTT.

This chain connects TRBV6-5 to TRBJ1-6, with D perhaps matching TRBD1 (6 bases). The V and J ends lost 6 bases and 11 bases respectively, with 14 bases between them. Germline CDR1 MNHEY, CDR2 SVGAGI. The CDR3 sequence is 13 residues long. The CDR3 DNA is TGTGCCAGCAGCTACGGGGGGGCAGCACCCCTCCACTTT. Protein sequence: CASSYGGAAPLHF.

The genes are TRBV7-2 and TRBJ2-7, with D possibly matching TRBD2 (6 bases). The length of the CDR3 is 15 residues. Deletions cut 2 bases from V and 2 bases from J, with 13 bases between. Germline-derived CDR1 and CDR2 are SGHTA and FQGNSA. CDR3 sequence reads: CASSLSGALTYEQYF. The CDR3 nucleotides read TGTGCCAGCAGCTTATCGGGAGCCCTCACCTACGAGCAGTACTTC.

CDR3 DNA: TGTGCCAGCAGTTCGCCGGGACAGGGGCATGAAAAACTGTTTTTT. It is translated as CASSSPGQGHEKLFF. The J gene is TRBJ1-4, the V gene TRBV28; TRBD1 agrees at 10 bases. This CDR3 has 15 amino acids. The V segment lost 4 bases and the J segment 6 bases; nucleotides outside the gene matches: 5. Per germline, CDR1 MDHEN and CDR2 SYDVKM.

Only one count was recorded for this clone. This chain joins TRBV19 and TRBJ1-2; D ambiguous. The ends were cut back, 1 base at V and 2 bases at J, with 11 bases in the middle. This CDR3 contains 15 residues. Germline V CDR1 and CDR2: LNHDA, SQIVND (reference sequence). The CDR3 DNA follows: TGTGCCAGTAGTATAGCGGGAGGGAGCAACTATGGCTACACCTTC. It encodes CASSIAGGSNYGYTF.

The sample holds a few counts of this clone. The chain combines TRBV19 with TRBJ1-6, with D uncertain. The CDR3 contains 15 residues. Per the germline V gene, CDR1 is LNHDA and CDR2 is SQIVND (reference sequence). Between the trimmed V and J ends, which lost 3 bases and 6 bases, there was a span of 12 bases. CDR3: CASSIRWRINSPLHF. The CDR3, as DNA: TGTGCCAGTAGTATTAGGTGGCGGATTAATTCACCCCTCCACTTT.